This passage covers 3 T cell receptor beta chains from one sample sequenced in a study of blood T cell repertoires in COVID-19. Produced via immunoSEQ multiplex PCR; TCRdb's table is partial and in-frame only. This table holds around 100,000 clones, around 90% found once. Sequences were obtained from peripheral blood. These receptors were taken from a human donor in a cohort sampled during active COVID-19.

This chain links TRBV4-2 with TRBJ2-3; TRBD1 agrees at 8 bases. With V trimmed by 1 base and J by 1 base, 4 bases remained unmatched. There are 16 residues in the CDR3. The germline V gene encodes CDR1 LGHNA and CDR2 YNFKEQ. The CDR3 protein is CASSQGLTGGTDTQYF. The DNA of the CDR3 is TGTGCCAGCAGCCAAGGCTTGACAGGGGGCACAGATACGCAGTATTTT.

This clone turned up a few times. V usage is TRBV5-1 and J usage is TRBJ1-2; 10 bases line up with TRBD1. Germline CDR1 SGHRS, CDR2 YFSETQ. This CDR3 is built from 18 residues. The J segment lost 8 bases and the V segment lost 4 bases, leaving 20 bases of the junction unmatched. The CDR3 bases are TGCGCCAGCAGCCTTTATTCCTCCGGGACAGGGGTAATCGGCGGCTACACCTTC. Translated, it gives CASSLYSSGTGVIGGYTF.

The CDR3: CASSHPKTSFYEQYF. The DNA for the CDR3 is TGTGCCAGCAGCCACCCGAAGACTAGCTTCTACGAGCAGTACTTC. This chain joins TRBV3-1 (or the pseudogene TRBV3-2) and TRBJ2-7; the match to TRBD2 covers 7 bases. Unmatched junction bases numbered 8, after V lost 3 bases and J lost 3 bases. Germline CDR1 and CDR2: LGHDT and YNNKEL (reference sequence). The CDR3 is 15 residues long.